Listed here are 26 T cell receptor beta chains from one sample, sequenced in a study of tumour-infiltrating T cells in Burkitt lymphoma. This table comes from immunoSEQ multiplex PCR, and its TCRdb copy is limited to in-frame clones, with some not included. The data hold about 9,200 clones, with about three fifths observed a single time. The material sequenced was tumor tissue. All receptors derive from a human donor with diffuse large B-cell lymphoma.

This sequence joins TRBV7-2 and TRBJ1-1, with unresolved D. In germline, CDR1 is SGHTA, CDR2 FQGNSA. CDR3 length: 13 amino acids. V lost 1 base to trimming and J lost 4 bases, with 7 bases between them. The CDR3: CASSLERATEAFF. Written as DNA, the CDR3 is TGTGCCAGCAGCTTAGAGCGGGCCACTGAAGCTTTCTTT.

This clone was counted only a few times. This chain connects TRBV7-9 to TRBJ1-2; D is unresolved. The V gene's germline CDR1 is SEHNR and CDR2 FQNEAQ (reference sequence). The V end was cut by 5 bases, the J end by 1 base, with 8 bases between. The CDR3 totals 13 residues. CDR3 residues: CASSIGSNYGYTF. The CDR3 bases are TGTGCCAGCAGCATCGGAAGTAACTATGGCTACACCTTC.

The V gene is TRBV7-9, the J gene TRBJ1-1, with D uncertain. The CDR3 consists of 14 residues. Germline CDR1 SEHNR, CDR2 FQNEAQ (reference sequence). Trimming took 5 bases from V and 2 from J, leaving 12 bases between them. The CDR3 protein is CASSPVSGNTEAFF. CDR3 bases: TGTGCCAGCAGCCCCGTTTCGGGAAACACTGAAGCTTTCTTT.

This clone came up a few times. The rearrangement uses TRBV29-1 and TRBJ1-2; no clear D gene. Trimming removed 4 bases at V and 8 bases at J, with 14 bases between. This CDR3 has 12 amino acids. Germline V gene data show CDR1 as SQVTM and CDR2 as ANQGSEA. The CDR3: CSVGARRFGYTF. For the CDR3, the DNA is TGCAGCGTTGGGGCTCGGAGATTCGGCTACACCTTC.

This chain joins TRBV7-9 and TRBJ1-1, with D uncertain. This CDR3 has 12 amino acids. V lost 5 bases, J lost 3 bases, and 7 bases lay in between. CDR1 is SEHNR, CDR2 FQNEAQ, per germline (reference sequence). The CDR3, as DNA: TGTGCCAGCAGCCCCCCCGACACTGAAGCTTTCTTT. It specifies CASSPPDTEAFF.

The CDR3 sequence is CASSIEGGGREKLFF. As DNA, the CDR3 is TGTGCCAGTAGTATAGAAGGGGGGGGTCGCGAAAAACTGTTTTTT. The rearrangement links TRBV19 to TRBJ1-4; TRBD1 is a possible D gene (6 bases). CDR3 length: 15 residues. Germline CDR1 LNHDA, CDR2 SQIVND (reference sequence). V was shortened by 0 bases and J by 8 bases, with 13 bases between the two germline ends.

The chain couples TRBV6-5 to TRBJ2-7, with D perhaps matching TRBD1 (6 bases). Between the trimmed V and J ends, which lost 4 bases and 7 bases, there was a span of 8 bases. This CDR3 comprises 11 residues. Germline values: CDR1 MNHEY, CDR2 SVGAGI. The chain's CDR3 is CASSWDTEQYF. CDR3 nucleotide sequence: TGTGCCAGCAGTTGGGACACAGAGCAGTACTTC.

This clone was picked up a small number of times. The CDR3 reads CASSKGRSGDTEAFF. The CDR3 region has the DNA TGTGCCAGTAGCAAAGGTAGATCGGGGGACACTGAAGCTTTCTTT. The rearrangement joins TRBV19 to TRBJ1-1; possibly TRBD1 for D (5 bases). V was shortened by 6 bases and J by 3 bases, with 17 bases between the two germline ends. Per the germline V gene, CDR1 is LNHDA and CDR2 is SQIVND (reference sequence). This CDR3 region has 15 residues. The whole variable domain, filled in from reference TRBV19 and TRBJ1-1, reads DGGITQSPKYLFRKEGQNVTLSCEQNLNHDAMYWYRQDPGQGLRLIYYSQIVNDFQKGDIAEGYSVSREKKESFPLTVTSAQKNPTAFYLCASSKGRSGDTEAFFGQGTRLTVV.

V gene TRBV5-1 combines with J gene TRBJ1-4, with 8 bases aligning to TRBD1. Looked up from germline, CDR1 is SGHRS and CDR2 is YFSETQ. The CDR3 length is 14 residues. Trimming cost V 4 bases and J 7 bases; bases outside gene matches: 6. The CDR3 nucleotides read TGCGCCAGCAGCCCCGGACAGGGCGGTGAAAAACTGTTTTTT. It translates to CASSPGQGGEKLFF.

As DNA, the CDR3 is TGTGCCAGCAGCTTAAACAGGGGTCCTGGAAACACCATATATTTT. It specifies CASSLNRGPGNTIYF. V is TRBV7-2 and J is TRBJ1-3, with 7 nucleotides matching TRBD1. V was pared by 2 bases and J by 2 bases, with 3 bases of the junction left unmatched. This CDR3 region has 15 residues. Germline assignment: CDR1 SGHTA and CDR2 FQGNSA.

This clone was seen a handful of times. V usage is TRBV2 and J usage is TRBJ1-1; D is uncertain. This CDR3 spans 12 amino acids. Germline values: CDR1 SNHLY, CDR2 FYNNEI. V was trimmed by 4 bases and J by 7 bases, leaving 10 bases between them. Here the CDR3 reads CASSGGWNEAFF. The CDR3 DNA is TGTGCCAGCAGTGGAGGGTGGAATGAAGCTTTCTTT. The full variable domain, completed using reference TRBV2 and TRBJ1-1, is EPEVTQTPSHQVTQMGQEVILRCVPISNHLYFYWYRQILGQKVEFLVSFYNNEISEKSEIFDDQFSVERPDGSNFTLKIRSTKLEDSAMYFCASSGGWNEAFFGQGTRLTVV.

This sequence joins TRBV5-1 and TRBJ1-1, with D uncertain. The ends were cut back, 4 bases at V and 4 bases at J, with 14 bases in the middle. The germline V gene has CDR1 SGHRS and CDR2 YFSETQ. The CDR3 is 14 residues long. CDR3 nucleotide sequence: TGCGCCAGCAGCCTAGGACTGGAGGGCACTGAAGCTTTCTTT. It codes for CASSLGLEGTEAFF.

The chain combines TRBV6-5 with TRBJ2-7; D possibly uses TRBD1 or TRBD2 (5 bases each). The CDR3 covers 12 residues. Germline lookup yields CDR1 MNHEY and CDR2 SVGAGI. V was pared by 2 bases and J by 7 bases, with 9 bases between. In nucleotides, the CDR3 is TGTGCCAGCAGTTACGTGAGGGGAGAGCAGTACTTC. It specifies CASSYVRGEQYF.

The J gene is TRBJ1-5, the V gene TRBV19; D gene ambiguous. The CDR3 has 14 residues. Germline lookup yields CDR1 LNHDA and CDR2 SQIVND (reference sequence). Trimming removed 7 bases from V and 1 base from J, with 11 bases in between. CDR3 region: CASKTGRSNQPQHF. The DNA of the CDR3 is TGTGCCAGTAAAACGGGTCGAAGCAATCAGCCCCAGCATTTT. Drawing the rest from reference TRBV19 and TRBJ1-5, the complete variable domain is DGGITQSPKYLFRKEGQNVTLSCEQNLNHDAMYWYRQDPGQGLRLIYYSQIVNDFQKGDIAEGYSVSREKKESFPLTVTSAQKNPTAFYLCASKTGRSNQPQHFGDGTRLSIL.

The V gene is TRBV6-1, the J gene TRBJ2-7; D uncertain. V gave up 6 bases and J gave up 0 bases, with 15 bases separating them. CDR1 and CDR2 (germline): MNHNS, SASEGT. The CDR3 is 15 residues long. The CDR3 reads CASRHPGRSSYEQYF. The CDR3 nucleotides are TGTGCCAGCAGACACCCAGGACGGAGCTCCTACGAGCAGTACTTC.

The chain is built from TRBV7-9 and TRBJ1-6; perhaps TRBD1 as D (6 bases). Between the trimmed V and J ends, which lost 5 bases and 10 bases, there was a span of 15 bases. The length of the CDR3 is 14 residues. Germline V gene lookup returns CDR1 SEHNR and CDR2 FQNEAQ (reference sequence). CDR3 bases: TGTGCCAGCAGCAAGACAGGTGGGGGGTCACCCCTCCACTTT. Translation: CASSKTGGGSPLHF.

The V and J genes are TRBV14 and TRBJ2-2; no clear D gene. The CDR3 loop spans 14 amino acids. V lost 10 bases, J lost 3 bases, and 15 bases lay in between. Germline values: CDR1 SGHDN, CDR2 FVKESK. The CDR3 here is CATLGKGYTGELFF. For the CDR3, the DNA is TGTGCCACCCTTGGGAAGGGTTACACCGGGGAGCTGTTTTTT.

This clone was detected a few times. The V call is TRBV2, the J call TRBJ1-6, with D possibly matching TRBD1 (5 bases). From germline, CDR1 is SNHLY and CDR2 FYNNEI. The CDR3 has 14 residues. Trimming took 3 bases from V and 7 from J, leaving 10 bases between them. This CDR3 is CASSDGRENSPLHF. CDR3 DNA: TGTGCCAGCAGTGACGGCAGGGAGAATTCACCCCTCCACTTT.

This clone was counted between two and nine times. In nucleotides, the CDR3 is TGTGCCAGCAGCCCCACAGGGATCAGCTCACCCCTCCACTTT. This codes for CASSPTGISSPLHF. The chain is built from TRBV7-6 and TRBJ1-6, with D possibly matching TRBD1 (6 bases). V lost 5 bases, J lost 10 bases, and 15 bases lay in between. CDR3 length: 14 residues. Per the germline V gene, CDR1 is SGHVS and CDR2 is FNYEAQ.

This clone has only a few counts. V is TRBV5-1 and J is TRBJ1-1, with D unclear. CDR1 SGHRS and CDR2 YFSETQ come from the germline V gene. The CDR3 is 13 residues long. The V gene lost 0 bases and the J gene lost 6 bases, with 9 bases spanning the gap. The chain's CDR3 is CASSLVAAAEAFF. The CDR3 DNA follows: TGCGCCAGCAGCTTGGTGGCGGCAGCTGAAGCTTTCTTT.

This clone has only a few counts. The rearrangement joins TRBV5-4 to TRBJ2-1; no clear D gene. This CDR3 is 12 amino acids long. Germline CDR1 reads SGHNT; CDR2 reads YYREEE (reference sequence). V gave up 4 bases and J gave up 6 bases, with 8 bases separating them. CDR3 amino acids: CASSLSANEQFF. In DNA, the CDR3 is TGTGCCAGCAGCCTCTCGGCCAATGAGCAGTTCTTC. The full variable domain, its missing parts supplied by reference TRBV5-4 and TRBJ2-1, is ETGVTQSPTHLIKTRGQQVTLRCSSQSGHNTVSWYQQALGQGPQFIFQYYREEENGRGNFPPRFSGLQFPNYSSELNVNALELDDSALYLCASSLSANEQFFGPGTRLTVL.

The rearrangement links TRBV30 to TRBJ2-1, with TRBD2 as a possible D gene (6 bases). Trimming took 1 base from V and 0 from J, leaving 13 bases between them. This CDR3 is 16 amino acids long. Germline loops: CDR1 GTSNPN, CDR2 SVGIG (reference sequence). CDR3 nucleotide sequence: TGTGCCTGGAGTGGGATGGGCGGGGTCTCCTACAATGAGCAGTTCTTC. Its protein is CAWSGMGGVSYNEQFF. Full variable domain (rest looked up from reference TRBV30 and TRBJ2-1): SQTIHQWPATLVQPVGSPLSLECTVEGTSNPNLYWYRQAAGRGLQLLFYSVGIGQISSEVPQNLSASRPQDRQFILSSKKLLLSDSGFYLCAWSGMGGVSYNEQFFGPGTRLTVL.

This clone was seen a handful of times. The V call is TRBV11-2, the J call TRBJ2-1; the D is unclear. The CDR3 totals 15 residues. Trimming removed 0 bases at V and 7 bases at J, with 13 bases between. Germline lookup yields CDR1 SGHAT and CDR2 FQNNGV. The CDR3 coding sequence is TGTGCCAGCAGCTTAGATTTCTCCGTTGGGAATGAGCAGTTCTTC. Translating gives CASSLDFSVGNEQFF.

V is TRBV19 and J is TRBJ2-1, with D maybe TRBD1 (6 bases). This CDR3 is built from 13 residues. V was trimmed by 5 bases and J by 3 bases, leaving 8 bases between them. Looked up from germline, CDR1 is LNHDA and CDR2 is SQIVND (reference sequence). The chain's CDR3 is CASSPDSYNEQFF. CDR3 in DNA: TGTGCCAGTAGTCCGGACAGCTACAATGAGCAGTTCTTC.

The CDR3 spells CASSWASNTEAFF. The CDR3, as DNA: TGTGCCAGCAGCTGGGCGTCGAACACTGAAGCTTTCTTT. The chain links TRBV5-5 to TRBJ1-1; no reliable D call. CDR3 length: 13 residues. Germline loops: CDR1 SGHKS, CDR2 YYEKEE (reference sequence). The V end was cut by 3 bases, the J end by 1 base, with 7 bases between.

This clone was found a few times. The V and J genes are TRBV4-1 and TRBJ1-4; maybe TRBD1 (5 bases). Trimming removed 4 bases at V and 6 bases at J, with 12 bases between. Germline V gives CDR1 MGHRA, CDR2 YSYEKL. The CDR3 runs to 14 residues. The CDR3 region is CASSRGTGDEKLFF. CDR3 DNA: TGCGCCAGCAGCCGTGGAACAGGCGATGAAAAACTGTTTTTT.